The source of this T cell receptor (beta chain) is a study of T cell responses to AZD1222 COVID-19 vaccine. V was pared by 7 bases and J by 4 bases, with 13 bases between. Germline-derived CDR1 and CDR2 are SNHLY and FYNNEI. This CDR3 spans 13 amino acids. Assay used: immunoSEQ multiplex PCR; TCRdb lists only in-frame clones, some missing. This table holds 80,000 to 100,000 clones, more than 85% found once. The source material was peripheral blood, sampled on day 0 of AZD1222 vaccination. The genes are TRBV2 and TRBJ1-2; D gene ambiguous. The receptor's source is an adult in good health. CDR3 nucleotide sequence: TGTGCCAGCATCCAAGAGACAAGCTATGGCTACACCTTC. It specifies CASIQETSYGYTF.